These 18 T cell receptor beta chains were all obtained from the same sample, sequenced in a study of blood T cell repertoires in COVID-19. The protocol was immunoSEQ multiplex PCR, while the TCRdb copy is restricted to in-frame clones and leaves out a portion. The data contain roughly 300,000 clones, roughly 85% of them singletons. The sequenced sample consisted of peripheral blood. All receptors derive from a woman aged 45 to 65 who had recovered from COVID-19.

V usage is TRBV4-1 and J usage is TRBJ1-2; TRBD1 might be the D (5 bases). CDR1 and CDR2 (germline): MGHRA, YSYEKL. CDR3 length: 12 residues. V was cut by 1 base and J by 5 bases, with 5 bases left in between. CDR3 nucleotide sequence: TGCGCCAGCAGCCAAGCAGGGTATGGCTACACCTTC. Its protein is CASSQAGYGYTF.

V is TRBV27 and J is TRBJ2-7, with 8 bases aligning to TRBD1. The germline V gene encodes CDR1 MNHEY and CDR2 SMNVEV (reference sequence). The CDR3 runs 14 residues. V shed 6 bases, J shed 4 bases, and the junction held 8 bases outside the gene matches. This chain's CDR3 is CASRSQGASYEQYF. The CDR3 DNA reads TGTGCCAGCAGATCCCAGGGGGCAAGTTACGAGCAGTACTTC.

The V and J genes are TRBV27 and TRBJ1-2; D not certain. V dropped 2 bases and J dropped 2 bases, with 9 bases sitting between them. Germline V gene data show CDR1 as MNHEY and CDR2 as SMNVEV (reference sequence). The CDR3 consists of 14 residues. The CDR3 DNA reads TGTGCCAGCAGTTTAGAGGGAGCCAACTATGGCTACACCTTC. Encoded protein: CASSLEGANYGYTF.

This chain connects TRBV6-2 or TRBV6-3 to TRBJ1-1; the D gene is possibly TRBD1 (5 bases). V was clipped by 2 bases and J by 4 bases, with 14 bases between them. There are 15 residues in the CDR3. Germline CDR1 and CDR2: MNHEY and SVGEGT. CDR3 DNA sequence: TGTGCCAGCAGTTACCCCGGGGGGGAATTCACTGAAGCTTTCTTT. Encoded protein: CASSYPGGEFTEAFF.

Concerning this clone: Other DNA sequences in this sample translate to the same CDR3. This sequence joins TRBV18 and TRBJ2-7; D is perhaps TRBD1 (5 bases). V lost 3 bases and J lost 3, with 12 bases in between. Germline V gene lookup returns CDR1 KGHSH and CDR2 LQKENI. The CDR3 is 14 residues long. CDR3 protein: CASSPRQGVYEQYF. Written as DNA, the CDR3 is TGTGCCAGCTCACCCCGGCAGGGTGTCTACGAGCAGTACTTC.

The chain uses TRBV7-8 and TRBJ2-3; no clear D gene. Per germline, CDR1 SGHVS and CDR2 FQNEAQ. V gave up 5 bases and J gave up 0 bases, with 12 bases separating them. The CDR3 consists of 15 residues. CDR3 sequence (DNA): TGTGCCAGCAGCCTGAAGCGTACCAGCACAGATACGCAGTATTTT. It yields the protein CASSLKRTSTDTQYF.

This chain's CDR3 is CASSGTGGNTGELFF. The CDR3 coding sequence is TGTGCCAGCAGTGGGACAGGGGGGAACACCGGGGAGCTGTTTTTT. The V and J genes are TRBV25-1 and TRBJ2-2; TRBD1 agrees at 10 bases. J lost 1 base, V lost 4 bases, and 0 bases had no gene match. Per the germline V gene, CDR1 is MGHDK and CDR2 is SYGVNS. The CDR3 is 15 residues long.

The rearrangement uses TRBV9 and TRBJ1-2; a possible D gene is TRBD1 (5 bases). Germline-derived CDR1 and CDR2 are SGDLS and YYNGEE. The CDR3 loop spans 14 amino acids. V lost 6 bases and J lost 2, with 14 bases in between. Here the CDR3 DNA reads TGTGCCAGCAATCCCCCGGGGGGGAACTATGGCTACACCTTC. Protein product: CASNPPGGNYGYTF.

The V and J genes are TRBV15 and TRBJ2-3; D might be TRBD1 (6 bases). V gave up 5 bases and J gave up 2 bases, with 14 bases separating them. The germline V gene encodes CDR1 LNHNV and CDR2 YYDKDF (reference sequence). This CDR3 contains 15 residues. The DNA for the CDR3 is TGTGCCACCAGCCAAGGAACAGGGCCCACAGATACGCAGTATTTT. Translating gives CATSQGTGPTDTQYF.

The chain links TRBV19 to TRBJ2-3; D perhaps matches TRBD2 (6 bases). V was clipped by 5 bases and J by 1 base, with 13 bases between them. The CDR3 spans 15 residues. The germline V gene has CDR1 LNHDA and CDR2 SQIVND (reference sequence). CDR3 region: CASSADGGGTDTQYF. For the CDR3, the DNA is TGTGCCAGTAGTGCAGACGGGGGTGGCACAGATACGCAGTATTTT.

This clone has just one count. V is TRBV12-3 or TRBV12-4 and J is TRBJ2-7, with D uncertain. The V end was cut by 2 bases, the J end by 6 bases, with 5 bases between. This CDR3 has 11 residues. The CDR3 protein is CASSLSLEQYF. CDR3 nucleotide sequence: TGTGCCAGCAGTTTATCTCTCGAGCAGTACTTC.

This chain links TRBV6-1 with TRBJ1-1, with 10 bases fitting TRBD1. CDR1 is MNHNS, CDR2 SASEGT, per germline. The CDR3 has 15 amino acids. Trimming removed 1 base from V and 5 bases from J; junction bases left unmatched: 4. Written as DNA, the CDR3 is TGTGCCAGCAGTGAAGGGGGACAGGGGAGAACTGAAGCTTTCTTT. This translates into CASSEGGQGRTEAFF.

This clone was observed a handful of times. This chain connects TRBV7-3 to TRBJ2-1; a possible D gene is TRBD1 (6 bases). CDR3 length: 13 amino acids. Germline CDR1 and CDR2: SGHTA and FQGTGA. Trimming stripped 8 bases from V and 6 bases from J, with 14 bases between. CDR3 in DNA: TGTGCCAGCGGTAGGGGGAACCGCAATGAGCAGTTCTTC. This encodes CASGRGNRNEQFF. The complete variable domain, with remaining parts taken from reference TRBV7-3 and TRBJ2-1, reads GAGVSQTPSNKVTEKGKYVELRCDPISGHTALYWYRQSLGQGPEFLIYFQGTGAADDSGLPNDRFFAVRPEGSVSTLKIQRTERGDSAVYLCASGRGNRNEQFFGPGTRLTVL.

V gene TRBV7-9 combines with J gene TRBJ2-3, with a tentative D call TRBD2 (6 bases). Germline V gene lookup returns CDR1 SEHNR and CDR2 FQNEAQ (reference sequence). This CDR3 region has 16 residues. Trimming stripped 4 bases from V and 5 bases from J, with 19 bases between. For the CDR3, the DNA is TGTGCCAGCAGCTCACCTGCGGGACGGAGAATAGATACGCAGTATTTT. The encoded protein is CASSSPAGRRIDTQYF.

The V and J genes are TRBV30 and TRBJ1-5; tentatively, D is TRBD1 (5 bases). V lost 0 bases and J 7 bases, leaving 13 bases between the germline ends. Germline CDR1 GTSNPN, CDR2 SVGIG (reference sequence). There are 14 residues in the CDR3. CDR3 nucleotide sequence: TGTGCCTGGAGTGTCGGGGGTAACCGGCAGCCCCAGCATTTT. Protein product: CAWSVGGNRQPQHF.

V and J are TRBV5-6 and TRBJ1-4; 7 bases are shared with TRBD1. The CDR3 has 15 amino acids. The V gene end was trimmed by 3 bases and the J gene end by 8 bases; junction bases not matched to a gene: 10. Germline V gene data show CDR1 as SGHDT and CDR2 as YYEEEE. CDR3 region: CASSSYPTGREKLFF. The CDR3 DNA is TGTGCCAGCAGCTCCTACCCGACAGGGCGCGAAAAACTGTTTTTT.

V gene TRBV7-3 combines with J gene TRBJ2-2, with TRBD2 matching 7 bases. Germline V gene data show CDR1 as SGHTA and CDR2 as FQGTGA. CDR3 length: 16 residues. The ends lost 1 base at V and 2 bases at J; junction bases unmatched: 4. CDR3 DNA sequence: TGTGCCAGCAGCTTAAGCGGGGGTTTAAACACCGGGGAGCTGTTTTTT. This translates into CASSLSGGLNTGELFF.

The rearrangement joins TRBV28 to TRBJ1-6; 7 bases are a match to TRBD1. CDR3 size: 12 residues. Germline assignment: CDR1 MDHEN and CDR2 SYDVKM. Trimming took 8 bases from V and 7 from J; bases not matched to a gene: 2. CDR3 amino acids: CASGDRNSPLHF. CDR3 coding DNA: TGTGCCAGCGGGGACAGAAATTCACCCCTCCACTTT.